Each of the 28 T cell receptor beta chains below was sequenced from the same sample in a study of T cell repertoires in cytomegalovirus infection. TCRdb reprocessed the reads via MiXCR and lists one record per CDR3 protein. The sample lists about 920,000 distinct CDR3 sequences; roughly 30% were seen once. For these receptors, no antigen is known. The specimen was cultured CD8+ T cells from PBMCs, collected from culture after CMV antigen stimulation. The receptors stem from a human donor in good health (CMV status not recorded). Some clones in this sample may be carry-over from other donors' samples.

This clonotype showed up just a few times. In DNA, the CDR3 is TGTGCCAGCAGCCAAGATTACAGGGGGTGGGAGCAGTTCTTC. This gives the protein CASSQDYRGWEQFF. The chain joins TRBV3-1 to TRBJ2-1; TRBD1 aligns across 8 bases. Germline V gene data show CDR1 as LGHDT and CDR2 as YNNKEL (reference sequence). The CDR3 is made up of 14 amino acids. The J segment lost 10 bases and the V segment lost 0 bases, leaving 5 bases of the junction unmatched.

This clonotype was picked up a small number of times. This chain uses TRBV6-4 with TRBJ2-6, with 7 bases matching TRBD2. The CDR3 is 16 amino acids. Germline lookup yields CDR1 MRHNA and CDR2 SNTAGT. Trimming at V came to 5 bases and at J to 0 bases, leaving 4 bases not matched to a gene. The chain's CDR3 is CASSPGGGSGANVLTF. The CDR3 coding sequence is TGTGCCAGCAGTCCTGGCGGGGGCTCTGGGGCCAACGTCCTGACTTTC.

The CDR3 region is CASSPEPRAGGNQPQHF. The CDR3 DNA reads TGCGCCAGCAGCCCAGAACCCCGGGCGGGGGGCAATCAGCCCCAGCATTTT. The rearrangement links TRBV4-1 to TRBJ1-5, with D perhaps matching TRBD1 (5 bases). From germline, CDR1 is MGHRA and CDR2 YSYEKL. The CDR3 is 17 residues long. V was shortened by 4 bases and J by 2 bases, with 18 bases between the two germline ends.

This clonotype appeared many times. The DNA of the CDR3 is TGTGCCAGCAGCTTATCACCATTCGGACCCTCGTACCAAGAGACCCAGTACTTC. Protein product: CASSLSPFGPSYQETQYF. J is TRBJ2-5 and V is TRBV7-9; no firm D call. The V end was cut by 2 bases, the J end by 0 bases, with 19 bases between. CDR3 length equals 18 residues. In germline, CDR1 is SEHNR, CDR2 FQNEAQ (reference sequence).

CDR3 sequence: CASSISVRYEQYF. The CDR3 nucleotides are TGTGCCAGTAGTATAAGCGTCCGCTACGAGCAGTACTTC. The chain is built from TRBV19 and TRBJ2-7; D gene uncertain. CDR3 length: 13 amino acids. Germline values: CDR1 LNHDA, CDR2 SQIVND (reference sequence). V dropped 2 bases and J dropped 3 bases, with 8 bases sitting between them.

This clonotype was recorded at least ten times. V usage is TRBV29-1 and J usage is TRBJ2-7; TRBD1 matches 8 bases. Germline trimming cut 0 bases from V and 3 bases from J; bases unmatched to any gene: 4. The CDR3 is made up of 14 amino acids. The germline CDR1 and CDR2 sequences are SQVTM and ANQGSEA. Here the CDR3 reads CSVEDQTGGYEQYV. The CDR3 DNA follows: TGCAGCGTTGAAGATCAAACAGGGGGCTACGAGCAGTACGTC.

CDR3 sequence reads: CASSSNRMTQYF. The CDR3 DNA reads TGTGCCAGCAGTTCTAACAGGATGACCCAGTACTTC. This chain links TRBV6-6 with TRBJ2-5, with D perhaps matching TRBD1 (5 bases). Looked up from germline, CDR1 is MNHNY and CDR2 is SVGAGI (reference sequence). The V end lost 4 bases, the J end lost 7 bases, and 10 bases lay between the germline ends. This CDR3 has 12 amino acids.

This clonotype was seen a few times. V and J are TRBV4-1 and TRBJ1-1; TRBD1 is a possible D gene (5 bases). V shed 2 bases and J shed 6 bases, with 13 bases lying between them. The CDR3 covers 14 residues. From germline, CDR1 is MGHRA and CDR2 YSYEKL. The CDR3 nucleotides read TGCGCCAGCAGCCAACTTACAGGAGGTCCTGAAGCTTTCTTT. Translation: CASSQLTGGPEAFF.

The sample holds a few counts of this clonotype. The chain employs TRBV6-2 or TRBV6-3 and TRBJ1-2; D is possibly TRBD1 (5 bases). The germline V and J ends were trimmed by 6 bases and 9 bases, with 14 bases remaining between them. The CDR3 extends over 12 amino acids. Germline assignment: CDR1 MNHEY and CDR2 SVGEGT. CDR3 residues: CASSSRDLSYTF. CDR3 DNA sequence: TGTGCCAGCAGCTCCCGGGACCTGAGCTACACCTTC.

The chain links TRBV9 to TRBJ2-5; 8 bases match TRBD2. V shed 4 bases and J 4 bases; nucleotides not matched to a gene: 6. This CDR3 spans 14 amino acids. Per germline, CDR1 SGDLS and CDR2 YYNGEE. The CDR3 spells CASSSGGAVETQYF. The CDR3 DNA reads as TGTGCCAGCAGCTCCGGGGGGGCCGTAGAGACCCAGTACTTC.

This chain links TRBV6-2 or TRBV6-3 with TRBJ2-7; 7 nucleotides agree with TRBD1. CDR1 MNHEY and CDR2 SVGEGT come from the germline V gene. The CDR3 covers 12 residues. With 5 bases clipped from V and 4 bases from J, the junction kept 2 bases outside the gene matches. As DNA, the CDR3 is TGTGCCAGCAGTAGGGGACAGTACGAGCAGTACGTC. Encoded protein: CASSRGQYEQYV.

This clonotype appeared a few times. V and J are TRBV6-5 and TRBJ2-3; the D is unclear. CDR3 length equals 15 residues. Germline loops: CDR1 MNHEY, CDR2 SVGAGI. V gave up 0 bases and J gave up 2 bases, with 9 bases separating them. CDR3 sequence (DNA): TGTGCCAGCAGTTACTCGCCAGAAAACACAGATACGCAGTATTTT. As protein: CASSYSPENTDTQYF.

This clonotype was picked up a small number of times. The chain recombines TRBV2 with TRBJ2-2; D unclear. Trimming removed 4 bases from V and 1 base from J, with 13 bases in between. The CDR3 loop spans 16 amino acids. CDR1 SNHLY and CDR2 FYNNEI come from the germline V gene. The CDR3 loop is CASSVVRTVNTGELFF. In nucleotides, the CDR3 is TGTGCCAGCAGTGTAGTAAGGACGGTGAACACCGGGGAGCTGTTTTTT.

This clonotype occurred a few times. The rearrangement uses TRBV27 and TRBJ2-7, with 13 bases lining up with TRBD2. The CDR3 extends over 15 amino acids. Per germline, CDR1 MNHEY and CDR2 SMNVEV (reference sequence). Germline trimming cut 7 bases from V and 2 bases from J; bases unmatched to any gene: 5. CDR3 sequence (DNA): TGTGCCAGCATCCAGACTAGCGGGGGGACCTACGAGCAGTACTTC. This gives the protein CASIQTSGGTYEQYF.

This clonotype was observed a few times. The chain is built from TRBV5-4 and TRBJ2-5; 7 bases match TRBD2. Trimming took 3 bases from V and 2 from J; bases not matched to a gene: 7. Germline CDR1 is SGHNT and CDR2 is YYREEE (reference sequence). This CDR3 contains 15 residues. Here the CDR3 DNA reads TGTGCCAGCAGCTCAGCGGGGATAGATCAAGAGACCCAGTACTTC. Its translation: CASSSAGIDQETQYF.

This clonotype was seen repeatedly, ten times or more. The genes are TRBV7-9 and TRBJ2-2, with D perhaps TRBD2 (7 bases). Germline CDR1 reads SEHNR; CDR2 reads FQNEAQ (reference sequence). The CDR3 sequence is 13 residues long. V dropped 5 bases and J dropped 11 bases, with 15 bases sitting between them. The CDR3 region is CASSLPGGAELFF. CDR3 nucleotide sequence: TGTGCCAGCAGCCTTCCGGGGGGCGCAGAGCTGTTTTTT.

As concerns this clonotype: One end of the junction is discordant with germline, which a read error may explain. The chain links TRBV7-7 to TRBJ2-1; 7 nucleotides align to TRBD1. In germline, CDR1 is SSHAT, CDR2 FNYEAQ (reference sequence). This CDR3 is built from 17 residues. CDR3 residues: CASSLGSGTAFGNEQFF. In DNA form, the CDR3 reads TGTGCTAGCAGCTTAGGGTCCGGGACAGCTTTTGGGAATGAGCAGTTCTTC.

This clonotype was found a few times. This chain links TRBV27 with TRBJ2-1; D call uncertain. Germline V gene sequence: CDR1 MNHEY, CDR2 SMNVEV (reference sequence). The CDR3 extends over 15 amino acids. V shed 0 bases and J shed 5 bases, with 11 bases lying between them. The CDR3, as DNA: TGTGCCAGCAGTTTATCGAAAGGAATGGACAATGAGCAGTTCTTC. It encodes CASSLSKGMDNEQFF.

This clonotype was detected many times. J is TRBJ1-4 and V is TRBV7-2; no reliable D call. V lost 2 bases to trimming and J lost 5 bases, with 18 bases between them. This CDR3 comprises 17 residues. Germline V gene data show CDR1 as SGHTA and CDR2 as FQGNSA. CDR3 coding DNA: TGTGCCAGCAGCTTAATCCCAGAGAACAGAAGGAATGAAAAACTGTTTTTT. Translating it yields CASSLIPENRRNEKLFF.

This clonotype showed up just a few times. The chain recombines TRBV7-2 with TRBJ2-5; D gene ambiguous. V shed 2 bases and J shed 1 base, with 8 bases lying between them. Germline CDR1 reads SGHTA; CDR2 reads FQGNSA. The CDR3 runs 14 residues. The CDR3 protein is CASSLRAPQETQYF. CDR3 coding DNA: TGTGCCAGCAGCTTAAGGGCGCCCCAAGAGACCCAGTACTTC.

The V call is TRBV6-2 or TRBV6-3, the J call TRBJ1-1; D is uncertain. Per the germline V gene, CDR1 is MNHEY and CDR2 is SVGEGT. With 5 bases removed from V and 4 bases from J, the gap between germline ends came to 14 bases. The CDR3 spans 14 residues. Here the CDR3 reads CASSQPTSFTEAFF. The CDR3 coding sequence is TGTGCCAGCAGTCAACCGACATCTTTCACTGAAGCTTTCTTT.

V gene TRBV7-9 combines with J gene TRBJ2-7, with D uncertain. CDR3 size: 15 residues. The V end lost 4 bases, the J end lost 2 bases, and 15 bases lay between the germline ends. The germline V gene has CDR1 SEHNR and CDR2 FQNEAQ (reference sequence). CDR3 sequence reads: CASSSSQFTTYEQYF. The DNA for the CDR3 is TGTGCCAGCAGCTCTAGTCAGTTTACGACCTACGAGCAGTACTTC.

This clonotype occurred a few times. The rearrangement joins TRBV4-1 to TRBJ1-1; D is uncertain. Trimming took off 3 bases at V and 5 bases at J, with 13 bases between the two ends. Germline loops: CDR1 MGHRA, CDR2 YSYEKL. This CDR3 has 14 residues. CDR3 nucleotide sequence: TGCGCCAGCAGCCAGATGGAGGAAGGGACTGAAGCTTTCTTT. It encodes CASSQMEEGTEAFF.

The V gene is TRBV19, the J gene TRBJ2-7, with D perhaps matching TRBD1 (6 bases). The V end lost 8 bases, the J end lost 1 base, and 15 bases lay between the germline ends. The length of the CDR3 is 14 residues. Germline V lookup: CDR1 LNHDA, CDR2 SQIVND (reference sequence). The DNA of the CDR3 is TGTGCCAGTGGGTCTGGGGGCCCATCCTACGAGCAGTACTTC. Its translation: CASGSGGPSYEQYF.

The chain has TRBV6-6 and TRBJ1-1; D call uncertain. Trimming removed 0 bases from V and 1 base from J, with 15 bases in between. Germline CDR1 reads MNHNY; CDR2 reads SVGAGI (reference sequence). The CDR3 has 17 amino acids. The CDR3 here is CASSYSPGIRRNTEAFF. The CDR3 nucleotides read TGTGCCAGCAGTTACTCCCCCGGTATTCGAAGGAACACTGAAGCTTTCTTT.

This clonotype was counted many times. This chain links TRBV7-8 with TRBJ2-2; maybe TRBD1 (6 bases). CDR1 and CDR2 from the germline V gene are SGHVS and FQNEAQ. The CDR3 is made up of 15 amino acids. Trimming shortened V by 3 bases and J by 4 bases, and 12 bases separated the two germline ends. The CDR3 DNA follows: TGTGCCAGCAGCTTGGGGCGAGGGGGCACCGGGGAGCTGTTTTTT. Residues: CASSLGRGGTGELFF.

The chain combines TRBV6-2 or TRBV6-3 with TRBJ2-1; 11 nucleotides align to TRBD1. The CDR3 is 15 residues long. CDR1 is MNHEY and CDR2 is SVGEGT in the germline V gene. The J segment lost 7 bases and the V segment lost 1 base, leaving 3 bases of the junction unmatched. CDR3 sequence (DNA): TGTGCCAGCAGTTACTACGGACAGGGGGCGAATGAGCAGTTCTTC. Translated: CASSYYGQGANEQFF.

Only a few counts were recorded for this clonotype. The rearrangement uses TRBV7-6 and TRBJ1-1; 10 bases agree with TRBD1. With V trimmed by 2 bases and J by 0 bases, 15 bases remained unmatched. Germline V lookup: CDR1 SGHVS, CDR2 FNYEAQ. This CDR3 has 20 residues. Here the CDR3 DNA reads TGTGCCAGCAGCTTAAGGGGGCGTGGACAGGGGGTGATATTGAACACTGAAGCTTTCTTT. This encodes CASSLRGRGQGVILNTEAFF.